The 19 T cell receptor beta chains presented below share a single source sample, sequenced in a study of shared clonotypes between healthy human individuals. The protocol was immunoSEQ multiplex PCR, while the TCRdb copy is restricted to in-frame clones and leaves out a portion. The sample has 2 million to 3 million clones; approximately 90% are singletons. The specimen sequenced was naive CD4+ T cells sorted from blood. Subset here: CD45RA+ positively selected. Receptor source: a man between 18 and 29 years old in good health.

CDR3 protein: CASSGGTDNSPLHF. In DNA, the CDR3 is TGTGCCAGTAGTGGGGGGACGGATAATTCACCCCTCCACTTT. The chain employs TRBV19 and TRBJ1-6; a weak D match, TRBD1 (5 bases). V lost 5 bases, J lost 5 bases, and 10 bases lay in between. Germline CDR1 and CDR2: LNHDA and SQIVND (reference sequence). The CDR3 contains 14 residues.

The chain uses TRBV11-2 and TRBJ2-7, with D perhaps TRBD1 (6 bases). Germline V lookup: CDR1 SGHAT, CDR2 FQNNGV. CDR3 length: 14 amino acids. Between the trimmed V and J ends, which lost 5 bases and 3 bases, there was a span of 14 bases. This CDR3 reads CASSSLQGDYEQYF. CDR3 in DNA: TGTGCCAGCAGCAGCTTACAGGGCGACTACGAGCAGTACTTC.

The chain employs TRBV12-5 and TRBJ2-1; 14 nucleotides match TRBD2. Trimming took 1 base from V and 10 from J; bases not matched to a gene: 6. Germline V gene lookup returns CDR1 LGHNT and CDR2 FRNRAP. This CDR3 comprises 16 residues. The CDR3: CASGLGGLAGVGEQFF. The CDR3 DNA is TGTGCTAGTGGTTTGGGGGGACTAGCGGGAGTTGGGGAGCAGTTCTTC.

The chain has TRBV18 and TRBJ2-2; D might be TRBD1 (6 bases). V shed 0 bases and J shed 3 bases, with 14 bases lying between them. CDR1 and CDR2 (germline): KGHSH, LQKENI. CDR3 length equals 17 residues. The DNA of the CDR3 is TGTGCCAGCTCACCACCCAGGGGAAAGGAGGACACCGGGGAGCTGTTTTTT. This sequence encodes CASSPPRGKEDTGELFF.

This chain uses TRBV27 with TRBJ2-6; 8 bases fit TRBD1. The CDR3 has 16 amino acids. The trim removed 6 bases at V and 0 bases at J, leaving 4 bases unmatched. Germline V gene data show CDR1 as MNHEY and CDR2 as SMNVEV (reference sequence). CDR3 DNA sequence: TGTGCCAGCAGCCCTACAGGGGGCTCTGGGGCCAACGTCCTGACTTTC. Its protein is CASSPTGGSGANVLTF.

The rearrangement uses TRBV9 and TRBJ2-4; TRBD1 matches at 7 bases. Losses at the gene ends were 4 bases for V and 6 bases for J; bases not matched to a gene: 10. CDR1 and CDR2 (germline): SGDLS, YYNGEE. The CDR3 loop spans 15 amino acids. CDR3 loop: CASSPASRQGNIQYF. The CDR3 bases are TGTGCCAGCAGCCCCGCCTCTCGACAGGGAAACATTCAGTACTTC. The full variable domain, completed using reference TRBV9 and TRBJ2-4, is DSGVTQTPKHLITATGQRVTLRCSPRSGDLSVYWYQQSLDQGLQFLIQYYNGEERAKGNILERFSAQQFPDLHSELNLSSLELGDSALYFCASSPASRQGNIQYFGAGTRLSVL.

The chain carries TRBV7-8 and TRBJ1-4; D is uncertain. The CDR3 covers 17 residues. The germline V and J ends were trimmed by 0 bases and 0 bases, with 11 bases remaining between them. Germline V lookup: CDR1 SGHVS, CDR2 FQNEAQ. This CDR3 is CASSLARIQTTNEKLFF. The CDR3 bases are TGTGCCAGCAGCTTAGCGCGGATACAGACAACTAATGAAAAACTGTTTTTT.

The gene calls are TRBV5-4 and TRBJ2-1, with D perhaps being TRBD1 or TRBD2 (5 bases each). From germline, CDR1 is SGHNT and CDR2 YYREEE (reference sequence). Trimming shortened V by 4 bases and J by 6 bases, and 11 bases separated the two germline ends. The CDR3 covers 13 residues. The CDR3 region is CASSPGTGNEQFF. CDR3 nucleotide sequence: TGTGCCAGCAGCCCAGGGACGGGCAATGAGCAGTTCTTC.

This chain joins TRBV15 and TRBJ2-3, with 9 bases fitting TRBD1. Germline V gene lookup returns CDR1 LNHNV and CDR2 YYDKDF (reference sequence). The CDR3 covers 18 residues. V was clipped by 0 bases and J by 2 bases; unmatched bases: 9. The CDR3 DNA reads as TGTGCCACCAGCAGAGATCCGTACGGGACAGGGATCACAGATACGCAGTATTTT. Translated: CATSRDPYGTGITDTQYF. The full variable domain, with the rest looked up from reference TRBV15 and TRBJ2-3, is DAMVIQNPRYQVTQFGKPVTLSCSQTLNHNVMYWYQQKSSQAPKLLFHYYDKDFNNEADTPDNFQSRRPNTSFCFLDIRSPGLGDTAMYLCATSRDPYGTGITDTQYFGPGTRLTVL.

The V and J genes are TRBV2 and TRBJ2-5; 7 bases line up with TRBD2. Per germline, CDR1 SNHLY and CDR2 FYNNEI. Unmatched junction bases numbered 5, after V lost 6 bases and J lost 4 bases. CDR3 size: 13 residues. CDR3 DNA: TGTGCCAGCAGGGACACGGGGGGAGAGACCCAGTACTTC. Translation: CASRDTGGETQYF.

The rearrangement joins TRBV27 to TRBJ1-1, with D uncertain. This CDR3 is 17 amino acids long. CDR1 is MNHEY and CDR2 is SMNVEV in the germline V gene (reference sequence). The germline V and J ends were trimmed by 0 bases and 4 bases, with 18 bases remaining between them. CDR3 sequence reads: CASSLSGFQIGATEAFF. The DNA for the CDR3 is TGTGCCAGCAGTTTATCGGGATTCCAGATTGGCGCCACTGAAGCTTTCTTT.

This rearrangement joins TRBV27 to TRBJ1-1, with D uncertain. Trimming cost V 9 bases and J 1 base, with 9 bases left between them. Germline values: CDR1 MNHEY, CDR2 SMNVEV (reference sequence). CDR3 length: 12 amino acids. Written as DNA, the CDR3 is TGTGCCAGTTGGAGGTGGAACACTGAAGCTTTCTTT. Encoded protein: CASWRWNTEAFF.

The CDR3 reads CASSGRTGELFF. CDR3 DNA sequence: TGCGCCAGCAGCGGCCGTACCGGGGAGCTGTTTTTT. The rearrangement uses TRBV5-1 and TRBJ2-2, with D unresolved. The length of the CDR3 is 12 residues. V dropped 4 bases and J dropped 5 bases, with 6 bases sitting between them. Germline V CDR1 and CDR2: SGHRS, YFSETQ. The variable domain in full, with the rest retrieved from reference TRBV5-1 and TRBJ2-2, is KAGVTQTPRYLIKTRGQQVTLSCSPISGHRSVSWYQQTPGQGLQFLFEYFSETQRNKGNFPGRFSGRQFSNSRSEMNVSTLELGDSALYLCASSGRTGELFFGEGSRLTVL.

CDR3 sequence: CASSIRAGGNTEAFF. The CDR3 region has the DNA TGTGCCAGTAGTATCAGGGCCGGGGGGAACACTGAAGCTTTCTTT. The gene calls are TRBV19 and TRBJ1-1; maybe TRBD1 (5 bases). Looked up from germline, CDR1 is LNHDA and CDR2 is SQIVND (reference sequence). V was shortened by 3 bases and J by 1 base, with 12 bases between the two germline ends. This CDR3 is 15 amino acids long.

This clone was picked up a small number of times. Different DNA sequences within this sample yield the same CDR3. The rearrangement links TRBV19 to TRBJ1-5; 7 nucleotides agree with TRBD1. V trimming: 6 bases; J trimming: 0 bases; junction bases outside the gene matches: 5. The CDR3 spans 15 residues. CDR1 is LNHDA, CDR2 SQIVND, per germline (reference sequence). The CDR3 coding sequence is TGTGCCAGTAGGGAGACAGGGACTAGCAATCAGCCCCAGCATTTT. Its translation is CASRETGTSNQPQHF. The whole variable domain, filled in from reference TRBV19 and TRBJ1-5, reads DGGITQSPKYLFRKEGQNVTLSCEQNLNHDAMYWYRQDPGQGLRLIYYSQIVNDFQKGDIAEGYSVSREKKESFPLTVTSAQKNPTAFYLCASRETGTSNQPQHFGDGTRLSIL.

Worth noting for this clone: The junction and the germline gene differ at one end; a read error may be behind it. The rearrangement joins TRBV29-1 to TRBJ2-4; D perhaps matches TRBD2 (6 bases). Germline values: CDR1 SQVTM, CDR2 ANQGSEA. This CDR3 comprises 10 residues. The CDR3 loop reads CSVSPGRVDF. In DNA form, the CDR3 reads TGCAGCGTTTCCCCCGGGAGAGTGGACTTC.

This chain connects TRBV6-5 to TRBJ1-6; 7 bases fit TRBD1. From germline, CDR1 is MNHEY and CDR2 SVGAGI. V dropped 1 base and J dropped 6; count of bases not matched to a gene: 3. The CDR3 loop spans 15 amino acids. The CDR3 spells CASSYFRDSNSPLHF. In DNA form, the CDR3 reads TGTGCCAGCAGTTACTTCCGGGACAGTAATTCACCCCTCCACTTT.

V gene TRBV19 combines with J gene TRBJ1-2; 7 positions match TRBD1. The trim removed 10 bases at V and 4 bases at J, leaving 21 bases unmatched. CDR3 size: 17 residues. Germline V lookup: CDR1 LNHDA, CDR2 SQIVND (reference sequence). The CDR3 spells CATKPSSPTGRGYGYTF. The CDR3 DNA sequence: TGTGCCACTAAACCTTCCTCCCCGACAGGGAGAGGCTATGGCTACACCTTC. Full variable domain (missing parts from reference TRBV19 and TRBJ1-2): DGGITQSPKYLFRKEGQNVTLSCEQNLNHDAMYWYRQDPGQGLRLIYYSQIVNDFQKGDIAEGYSVSREKKESFPLTVTSAQKNPTAFYLCATKPSSPTGRGYGYTFGSGTRLTVV.

The rearrangement links TRBV2 to TRBJ1-4, with a tentative D call TRBD1 (5 bases). The CDR3 consists of 15 residues. CDR1 SNHLY and CDR2 FYNNEI come from the germline V gene. Trimming removed 8 bases from V and 0 bases from J, with 13 bases in between. This CDR3 reads CASGDQGSTNEKLFF. The DNA of the CDR3 is TGTGCCAGCGGGGACCAGGGTTCAACTAATGAAAAACTGTTTTTT. Filled out from reference TRBV2 and TRBJ1-4, the complete variable domain reads EPEVTQTPSHQVTQMGQEVILRCVPISNHLYFYWYRQILGQKVEFLVSFYNNEISEKSEIFDDQFSVERPDGSNFTLKIRSTKLEDSAMYFCASGDQGSTNEKLFFGSGTQLSVL.